The present entry profiles one T cell receptor (beta chain) with its context. The library targeted TCRbeta and was prepared with unique molecular identifiers. TCRdb analysed the PCR reads with MiXCR anew, one entry per CDR3 protein. This table holds about 270,000 distinct CDR3 sequences, 9.5% to 10% found once. This sample was included in a study of T-cell reconstitution after alpha-beta-depleted transplantation in children. The TCR originated in a human donor who donated a stem cell graft to a child with SCID. The material was PBMCs from the stem cell graft donor, obtained from the stem cell graft.

DNA for the CDR3: TGCAGTGCCCAGGAGCCCCAGCATTTT. Translating it yields CSAQEPQHF. This sequence joins TRBV20-1 and TRBJ1-5; D is uncertain. This CDR3 has 9 residues. Germline V gives CDR1 DFQATT, CDR2 SNEGSKA (reference sequence). Deletions cut 6 bases from V and 8 bases from J, with 5 bases between.